The clone carrying this TCR beta chain appeared many times. Its antigen remains unknown. The data derive from a study of Graves' ophthalmopathy and Graves' hyperthyroidism. The wider study: At the time of initial diagnosis and before any treatment, peripheral blood was collected. Whole-study findings and limits: Blood also held most thyroid clonotypes expanded above 0.001 frequency.

Amplification of TCR beta CDR3 regions used RNA transcripts. The library came from an HTBI-primed first-round RT-PCR and a second-round multiplex PCR. TCRdb re-called the multiplex PCR reads through MiXCR, storing one row per CDR3 protein. The table shows hundreds of thousands of distinct CDR3 sequences, with around a fifth occurring only once. The CDR3 is made up of 13 amino acids. CDR1 is GTSNPN and CDR2 is SVGIG in the germline V gene (reference sequence). Between the trimmed V and J ends, which lost 2 bases and 0 bases, there was a span of 7 bases. Newly diagnosed, the hyperthyroidism patients had under 2 months' duration and were aged 18 to 65.

The specimen sequenced was peripheral blood. The source is a woman aged 18-29 years with stable Graves' hyperthyroidism. Some clones in this sample may be carry-over from other donors' samples. The chain couples TRBV30 to TRBJ2-5; D ambiguous. The CDR3 sequence is CAWSLGYQETQYF. The CDR3 region has the DNA TGTGCCTGGAGTCTGGGCTACCAAGAGACCCAGTACTTC.